The text below deals with one T cell receptor beta chain. This clonotype was found many times. Its target antigen remains unknown. The sample holds no much larger clone one base away, and base qualities are not on file. The data originate from a study of T cells in Graves' hyperthyroidism and ophthalmopathy (dated by TCRdb to about 2019). For context, the study as a whole: Peripheral blood was sampled at the time of initial diagnosis, prior to any treatment. A discovery cohort of roughly 96 patients, 43 with Graves' ophthalmopathy and 57 with stable Graves' hyperthyroidism, was used to find distinguishing TCR V-J signatures. Whether ophthalmopathy could be predicted prospectively was tested in an independent validation cohort made up of under 20 hyperthyroidism patients plus 17 patients who later progressed to ophthalmopathy. The approximately 100 discovery patients were randomly divided into training and test sets at a 7:3 ratio. In addition, the study compared T-cell repertoires in thyroid tissue and in blood from about 6 Graves' hyperthyroidism patients. Once sampling was done, hyperthyroidism patients were given methimazole at a starting dose of 30 mg daily, whereas ophthalmopathy patients were given high-dose intravenous methylprednisolone. According to the paper, TCR Vbeta CDR3 sequencing was carried out on over 130 peripheral blood samples, which came from more than 40 ophthalmopathy, under 85 hyperthyroidism and roughly 17 progressor patients. Summary of the overall study and its limitations: Blood samples also contained most of the expanded thyroid clonotypes (frequency above 0.001), which suggests that blood repertoires may reflect thyroid immune responses. In cross-validation, a model built on a 13 V-J signature told ophthalmopathy apart from stable hyperthyroidism with under 90% sensitivity and about 81% specificity, and in testing the same model reached 80%/75%. Sample size was not statistically predetermined, and blinding of investigators to group allocation was not performed. During validation, the model predicted progression to ophthalmopathy a median of around six months ahead of onset, with more than 60% sensitivity and about 72% specificity.

Graves' hyperthyroidism was defined as stable when no progression to ophthalmopathy occurred over 18 months of follow-up. The hyperthyroidism patients were between 18 and 65 years old and newly diagnosed, with a disease duration of less than 2 months. Any patient with an uncontrolled infection, another autoimmune disease, pregnancy or lactation was excluded. Clinical symptoms, serum thyroxine and TRAb, thyroid ultrasound, and orbital computed tomography formed the basis for the diagnoses. PBMCs were separated from roughly 10 ml of fresh peripheral blood using Ficoll-Paque density gradient centrifugation. Total RNA was extracted with Trizol reagent, and quality was checked on an Agilent 2100 Bioanalyzer. CDR1 and CDR2 are drawn from the germline V gene (reference sequence): SEHNR, FQNEAQ. Inclusive of the bounding cysteine and phenylalanine, the CDR3 is 17 residues long. Solely the CDR3 DNA is kept, with 51 bases framed from the first base. V is trimmed back by 2 bases and J by 1 base, and the junction contains 3 bases that no gene match accounts for.

The TCR beta CDR3 regions were amplified from the RNA transcripts. For the first round of RT-PCR on the TCR CDR3, the HTBI primer set was used together with the Qiagen OneStep RT-PCR kit. A second multiplex PCR round built the libraries, followed by size selection and purification. Paired-end sequencing of the libraries was performed with 100 bp reads on an Illumina HiSeq2000. In the paper's pipeline: SOAPnuke was used to process the raw data, removing reads that contained adapters or uncalled bases, had a mean Phred below 15, or lacked an exact match to the constant primer or identifier. COPE v1.2.5 was used to merge high-quality paired reads, and clonotypes were defined as unique nucleotide sequences. MiTCR v1.1 was used to align clonotypes to the IMGT TRBV, TRBD and TRBJ reference segments. The analysis was restricted to V-J combinations with a frequency above 0.0001, which together covered 99% to 99.2% of the repertoires. A TCS score was defined as the ratio between F50 (clonal expansion) and ExV (chaos), using BLOSUM62-based TCRdist between CDR3 peptides within each V-J. Welch's t-statistics and random forest reduced fewer than 600 V-J features to 13, which were used in a naive Bayes classifier (R e1071). The raw public reads went through TCRdb reprocessing: fastp at Q25, MiXCR clone calling, in-frame beta chains kept. When rows share a CDR3 protein, they turn into one entry using the most common DNA and genes. The V and J calls shown here were made by TCRdb, not taken from the authors' results. Counted in this sample were fewer than 550,000 distinct CDR3 sequences; 15% to 18% of them appeared once. The top ten clonotypes cover roughly 7.7% of the sample.

The receptor comes from a woman aged 18-30 years with Graves' hyperthyroidism. Specimen: blood. The chain couples TRBV7-9 to TRBJ2-2; the junction holds 11 bases that match TRBD1. The CDR3 protein is CASSLRDRGRNTGELFF. In nucleotides, the sequence is TGTGCCAGCAGCTTACGGGACAGGGGGAGGAACACCGGGGAGCTGTTTTTT.